The next 25 T cell receptor beta chains were all read from a single sample in a study of beta chain features in type 1 diabetes. Study outcomes and limitations: In all four CD4+ subsets, TCRB CDR3 length was significantly, moderately reduced in type 1 diabetes.

These TCRs are of unknown antigen specificity. Expressed TCRB transcripts were sequenced after all isolated RNA was converted to cDNA. Using immunoSEQ multiplex PCR, the repertoire was profiled, and TCRdb retains in-frame clones only, with some absent. The table lists 150,000 to 200,000 clones, about 9% of them singletons. The source material was central memory CD4+ T cells from blood. Receptors were obtained from a woman aged 30 to 39 with type 1 diabetes.

This clone was seen more than once but under ten times. V usage is TRBV6-5 and J usage is TRBJ2-5, with 9 positions matching TRBD2. The CDR3 has 15 amino acids. The germline V gene has CDR1 MNHEY and CDR2 SVGAGI. The trim removed 5 bases at V and 4 bases at J, leaving 8 bases unmatched. The CDR3 loop is CASSPRMREGETQYF. In DNA form, the CDR3 reads TGTGCCAGCAGTCCTCGGATGCGGGAGGGAGAGACCCAGTACTTC.

This clone was found a few times. The chain is built from TRBV18 and TRBJ2-1; tentatively, D is TRBD2 (6 bases). Germline loops: CDR1 KGHSH, CDR2 LQKENI. The CDR3 totals 18 residues. V was shortened by 1 base and J by 0 bases, with 16 bases between the two germline ends. CDR3 in amino acids: CASSPQYRRERSYNEQFF. CDR3 nucleotide sequence: TGTGCCAGCTCACCACAGTATAGGCGGGAACGCTCCTACAATGAGCAGTTCTTC. The full variable domain, rest sourced from reference TRBV18 and TRBJ2-1, is NAGVMQNPRHLVRRRGQEARLRCSPMKGHSHVYWYRQLPEEGLKFMVYLQKENIIDESGMPKERFSAEFPKEGPSILRIQQVVRGDSAAYFCASSPQYRRERSYNEQFFGPGTRLTVL.

This clone has more than one count but fewer than ten. V and J are TRBV27 and TRBJ2-3; 8 nucleotides align to TRBD2. V shed 6 bases, J shed 1 base, and the junction held 3 bases outside the gene matches. The CDR3 is 14 amino acids. Germline V gives CDR1 MNHEY, CDR2 SMNVEV (reference sequence). CDR3 amino acids: CASRREDRTDTQYF. CDR3 sequence (DNA): TGTGCCAGCAGGCGGGAGGACCGCACAGATACGCAGTATTTT.

The chain links TRBV27 to TRBJ2-2; 10 bases fit TRBD1. V was pared by 1 base and J by 3 bases, with 5 bases of the junction left unmatched. CDR1 is MNHEY and CDR2 is SMNVEV in the germline V gene (reference sequence). The CDR3 extends over 17 amino acids. CDR3 sequence: CASSLWAGTGDTGELFF. CDR3 nucleotide sequence: TGTGCCAGCAGTTTATGGGCCGGGACAGGGGACACCGGGGAGCTGTTTTTT.

The rearrangement links TRBV5-1 to TRBJ2-5; the match to TRBD1 covers 8 bases. This CDR3 has 16 amino acids. V lost 0 bases to trimming and J lost 4 bases; unmatched junction nucleotides: 8. CDR1 is SGHRS and CDR2 is YFSETQ in the germline V gene. In DNA, the CDR3 is TGCGCCAGCAGCTTGGCCGGGCAGGGGGCAGGAGAGACCCAGTACTTC. Its translation is CASSLAGQGAGETQYF.

In its sample, this clone was seen a few times. This sequence joins TRBV5-1 and TRBJ2-3, with 13 bases matching TRBD2. CDR1 and CDR2 (germline): SGHRS, YFSETQ. Trimming cost V 5 bases and J 1 base; bases outside gene matches: 7. The CDR3 has 17 residues. CDR3 nucleotide sequence: TGCGCCAGCAGAAGAGGACTAGCGGGAGAGGGCACAGATACGCAGTATTTT. This encodes CASRRGLAGEGTDTQYF. Together with reference TRBV5-1 and TRBJ2-3, the CDR3 gives the full variable domain: KAGVTQTPRYLIKTRGQQVTLSCSPISGHRSVSWYQQTPGQGLQFLFEYFSETQRNKGNFPGRFSGRQFSNSRSEMNVSTLELGDSALYLCASRRGLAGEGTDTQYFGPGTRLTVL.

This clone was recorded a few times. This chain joins TRBV28 and TRBJ2-5; 10 nucleotides align to TRBD2. The V gene's germline CDR1 is MDHEN and CDR2 SYDVKM. CDR3 size: 18 residues. V was pared by 1 base and J by 5 bases, with 13 bases of the junction left unmatched. The CDR3 bases are TGTGCCAGCAGTTTATTGGGGACTAGAGCGGGAGGGCTTGAGACCCAGTACTTC. This encodes CASSLLGTRAGGLETQYF.

The V and J genes are TRBV7-3 and TRBJ1-2; D ambiguous. CDR3 length: 13 amino acids. Germline V gene data show CDR1 as SGHTA and CDR2 as FQGTGA. The germline V and J ends were trimmed by 5 bases and 7 bases, with 14 bases remaining between them. The CDR3 nucleotides read TGTGCCAGCAGCCAACAAGGTGGAGCTGGCTACACCTTC. It translates to CASSQQGGAGYTF.

This clone came up a few times. The rearrangement uses TRBV18 and TRBJ2-7, with 7 bases aligning to TRBD1. After removal of 3 bases from V and 4 bases from J, the junction contained 0 bases not matched to a gene. This CDR3 has 12 amino acids. The germline gives CDR1 KGHSH, CDR2 LQKENI. The CDR3 DNA reads TGTGCCAGCTCACCGGGACAGTACGAGCAGTACTTC. Translation: CASSPGQYEQYF.

There are a few counts of this clone. The V gene is TRBV10-3, the J gene TRBJ1-2; D remains unclear. The CDR3 extends over 14 amino acids. Trimming stripped 7 bases from V and 2 bases from J, with 14 bases between. Per germline, CDR1 ENHRY and CDR2 SYGVKD. The CDR3 sequence: CAITERDSNYGYTF. CDR3 DNA: TGTGCCATCACCGAACGGGATTCCAACTATGGCTACACCTTC.

The rearrangement joins TRBV29-1 to TRBJ2-1, with 10 bases that match TRBD1. The germline CDR1 and CDR2 sequences are SQVTM and ANQGSEA. The CDR3 length is 14 residues. Unmatched junction bases numbered 10, after V lost 3 bases and J lost 11 bases. The CDR3 DNA reads as TGCAGCGTTGAGGCCGGGACAGGGGTTCAACAGCAGTTCTTC. Residues: CSVEAGTGVQQQFF.

The V call is TRBV29-1, the J call TRBJ1-1, with 7 bases that match TRBD1. The CDR3 is 15 amino acids. J lost 3 bases, V lost 1 base, and 8 bases had no gene match. Germline V CDR1 and CDR2: SQVTM, ANQGSEA. The CDR3 bases are TGCAGCGTTGAAGGACAGGGAGTTTTGGACACTGAAGCTTTCTTT. This translates into CSVEGQGVLDTEAFF.

This clone turned up a few times. The V gene is TRBV30, the J gene TRBJ2-7, with D tentatively TRBD1 (6 bases). The CDR3 runs 13 residues. Looked up from germline, CDR1 is GTSNPN and CDR2 is SVGIG (reference sequence). With 2 bases removed from V and 6 bases from J, the gap between germline ends came to 14 bases. The CDR3 DNA sequence: TGTGCCTGGAGTATTAACAGGGATAGCGAGCAGTACTTC. The encoded protein is CAWSINRDSEQYF.

This chain uses TRBV28 with TRBJ2-1; 7 nucleotides match TRBD2. Per germline, CDR1 MDHEN and CDR2 SYDVKM. The V segment lost 7 bases and the J segment 0 bases; nucleotides outside the gene matches: 6. The CDR3 is 15 residues long. This CDR3 reads CASMGGRTSYNEQFF. The DNA of the CDR3 is TGTGCCAGCATGGGGGGGAGGACCTCCTACAATGAGCAGTTCTTC.

This clone was found a few times. V is TRBV2 and J is TRBJ2-1; D possibly corresponds to TRBD2 (6 bases). V was trimmed by 6 bases and J by 6 bases, leaving 18 bases between them. CDR3 length: 15 amino acids. Germline loops: CDR1 SNHLY, CDR2 FYNNEI. DNA of the CDR3: TGTGCCAGCAGAACCCCCGCGACTAGGAGCAATGAGCAGTTCTTC. Residues: CASRTPATRSNEQFF.

This clone was seen ten or more times. The chain combines TRBV20-1 with TRBJ2-7; tentatively, D is TRBD1 (5 bases). CDR1 is DFQATT, CDR2 SNEGSKA, per germline (reference sequence). Trimming stripped 6 bases from V and 5 bases from J, with 11 bases between. The CDR3 sequence is 11 residues long. CDR3 DNA sequence: TGCAGTGCGGGGCTATCTCACGAGCAGTACTTC. Its translation is CSAGLSHEQYF.

This chain links TRBV18 with TRBJ1-3, with no clear D. The CDR3 sequence is 14 residues long. V was pared by 1 base and J by 3 bases, with 7 bases between. Germline CDR1 is KGHSH and CDR2 is LQKENI. The CDR3 DNA sequence: TGTGCCAGCTCACCACAGGGAGATGGAAACACCATATATTTT. It yields the protein CASSPQGDGNTIYF.

This clone was counted between two and nine times. The rearrangement links TRBV28 to TRBJ1-3; 7 nucleotides line up with TRBD1. The germline gives CDR1 MDHEN, CDR2 SYDVKM. The CDR3 sequence is 14 residues long. V trimming: 4 bases; J trimming: 2 bases; junction bases outside the gene matches: 2. DNA for the CDR3: TGTGCCAGCAGTTCCAGGGGGACTGGAAACACCATATATTTT. The encoded protein is CASSSRGTGNTIYF.

This clone was counted between two and nine times. The CDR3 loop reads CSVIAGVNEQFF. For the CDR3, the DNA is TGCAGCGTAATAGCGGGAGTGAATGAGCAGTTCTTC. V gene TRBV29-1 combines with J gene TRBJ2-1; 9 bases are a match to TRBD2. CDR3 length equals 12 residues. Trimming took 6 bases from V and 7 from J; bases not matched to a gene: 4. Germline assignment: CDR1 SQVTM and CDR2 ANQGSEA.

The rearrangement links TRBV30 to TRBJ2-7, with 7 bases lining up with TRBD2. The CDR3 consists of 13 residues. Germline V gene data show CDR1 as GTSNPN and CDR2 as SVGIG (reference sequence). Losses at the gene ends were 2 bases for V and 5 bases for J; bases not matched to a gene: 6. The CDR3 is CAWSRRREHEQYF. The CDR3 DNA reads TGTGCCTGGAGTCGCCGGCGGGAGCACGAGCAGTACTTC.

This clone was found a few times. The genes are TRBV18 and TRBJ1-1; D is uncertain. Germline values: CDR1 KGHSH, CDR2 LQKENI. Trimming removed 3 bases from V and 0 bases from J, with 5 bases in between. This CDR3 is built from 13 residues. The CDR3 sequence: CASSPEMNTEAFF. The CDR3 region has the DNA TGTGCCAGCTCACCCGAGATGAACACTGAAGCTTTCTTT.

Only a few counts were recorded for this clone. This rearrangement joins TRBV2 to TRBJ2-7; 7 bases align to TRBD1. There are 14 residues in the CDR3. Unmatched junction bases numbered 9, after V lost 8 bases and J lost 2 bases. Germline CDR1 is SNHLY and CDR2 is FYNNEI. The CDR3 protein is CASFKGDSTYEQYF. The CDR3 region has the DNA TGTGCCAGCTTCAAAGGGGACAGCACCTACGAGCAGTACTTC.

The chain links TRBV11-3 to TRBJ2-2, with TRBD2 matching over 7 bases. The CDR3 sequence is 13 residues long. J was trimmed by 3 bases and V by 7 bases; bases with no gene match: 2. Looked up from germline, CDR1 is SGHNT and CDR2 is YENEEA. The CDR3 loop is CASTSGYTGELFF. In nucleotides, the CDR3 is TGTGCCAGCACTAGCGGTTACACCGGGGAGCTGTTTTTT.

This clone was found a few times. The rearrangement joins TRBV6-5 to TRBJ1-1, with 8 bases fitting TRBD1. V shed 5 bases, J shed 5 bases, and the junction held 10 bases outside the gene matches. Germline CDR1 reads MNHEY; CDR2 reads SVGAGI. This CDR3 spans 15 amino acids. The CDR3 is CASSPFDRGMTEAFF. The CDR3 coding sequence is TGTGCCAGCAGTCCATTCGACAGGGGTATGACTGAAGCTTTCTTT.

This clone appeared a few times. The chain combines TRBV5-6 with TRBJ2-5; no firm D call. Between the trimmed V and J ends, which lost 0 bases and 5 bases, there was a span of 8 bases. The CDR3 is 13 amino acids. Germline assignment: CDR1 SGHDT and CDR2 YYEEEE. The CDR3 DNA is TGTGCCAGCAGCTTGGCCCGAGTGGAGACCCAGTACTTC. Translating gives CASSLARVETQYF.